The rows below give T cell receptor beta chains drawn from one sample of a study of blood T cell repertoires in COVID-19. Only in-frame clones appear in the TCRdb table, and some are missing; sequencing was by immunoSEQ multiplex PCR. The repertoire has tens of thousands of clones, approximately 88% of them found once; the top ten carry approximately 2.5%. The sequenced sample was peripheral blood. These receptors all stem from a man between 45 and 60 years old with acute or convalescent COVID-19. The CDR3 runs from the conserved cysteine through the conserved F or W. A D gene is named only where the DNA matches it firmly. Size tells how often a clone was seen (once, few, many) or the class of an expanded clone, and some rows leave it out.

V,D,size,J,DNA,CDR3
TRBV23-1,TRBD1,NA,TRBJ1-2,TGCGCCAGCAGTCACTCCTTGGACGGGACAGGGCAAATCCGAAACTATGGCTACACCTTC,CASSHSLDGTGQIRNYGYTF
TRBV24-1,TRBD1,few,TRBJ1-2,TGTGCCACCAGTACCATGGACAGGGGAAGGTGCGGCTACACCTTC,CATSTMDRGRCGYTF
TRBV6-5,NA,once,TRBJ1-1,TGTGCCAGCAGCCACAGGGTGAAGAACACTGAAGCTTTCTTT,CASSHRVKNTEAFF
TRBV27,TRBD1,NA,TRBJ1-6,TGTGCCAGCAGTTGGACAGGGGGTTCCAATTCACCCCTCCACTTT,CASSWTGGSNSPLHF
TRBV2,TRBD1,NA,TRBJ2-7,TGTGCCAGCAGCCTAGGGGGGACAGGGGATGACGAGCAGTACTTC,CASSLGGTGDDEQYF
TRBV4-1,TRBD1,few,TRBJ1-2,TGCGCCAGCAGCCAATCAGGGGGCCGGGGCTATGGCTACACCTTC,CASSQSGGRGYGYTF
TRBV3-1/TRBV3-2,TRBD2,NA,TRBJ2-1,TGTGCCAGCAGCGTAGCGGGAGGGCTCTACAATGAGCAGTTCTTC,CASSVAGGLYNEQFF
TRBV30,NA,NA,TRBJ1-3,TGTGCCTGGAGTGTAGGAGGGTTTGGAAACACCATATATTTT,CAWSVGGFGNTIYF
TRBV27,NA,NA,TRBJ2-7,TGTGCCACCAGGTCGGGGGAGGCCTACGAGCAGTACTTC,CATRSGEAYEQYF
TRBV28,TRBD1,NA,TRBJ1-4,TGTGCCAGCAGTTCCTACAGGGGGCAGAGTGAAAAACTGTTTTTT,CASSSYRGQSEKLFF
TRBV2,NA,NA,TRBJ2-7,TGTGCCAGCAGTGAAACTGGGGGGGCCTTAAACTACGAGCAGTACTTC,CASSETGGALNYEQYF
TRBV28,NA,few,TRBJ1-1,TGTGCCAGCAGTTCCATTCAGAACACTGAAGCTTTCTTT,CASSSIQNTEAFF
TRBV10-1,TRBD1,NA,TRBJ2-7,TGCGCCAGCAGTGAAATCCGGGACAGGCCCCTGAGAGAGCAGTACTTC,CASSEIRDRPLREQYF
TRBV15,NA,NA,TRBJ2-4,TGTGCCACCAGCAGAGAACAGGGACGGTCCAACATTCAGTACTTC,CATSREQGRSNIQYF
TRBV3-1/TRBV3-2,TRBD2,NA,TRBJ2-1,TGTGCCAGCAGCCAATTTATCGCGGGAGGGCCGCAGGAGCAGTTCTTC,CASSQFIAGGPQEQFF
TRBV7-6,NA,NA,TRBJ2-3,TGTGCCAGCAGCTTAAGTATCGGGAGCACAGATACGCAGTATTTT,CASSLSIGSTDTQYF
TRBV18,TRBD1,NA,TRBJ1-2,TGTGCCAGCTCACCCCGACAGGGGAGTGACTATGGCTACACCTTC,CASSPRQGSDYGYTF
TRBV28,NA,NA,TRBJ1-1,TGTGCCAGCAGTTTGGCAGGTACAACGGCTTTCTTT,CASSLAGTTAFF
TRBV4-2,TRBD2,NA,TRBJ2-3,TGTGCCAGCAGCCAAGAACGGCGGGAGGGCTGGACAGATACGCAGTATTTT,CASSQERREGWTDTQYF
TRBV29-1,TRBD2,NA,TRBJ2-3,TGCAGCGTTGAAGGGACGGCGGGAGGCGCCACAGATACGCAGTATTTT,CSVEGTAGGATDTQYF
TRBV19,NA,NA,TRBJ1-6,TGTGCCAGTAGTATACAGGGGTCGAATTCACCCCTCCACTTT,CASSIQGSNSPLHF
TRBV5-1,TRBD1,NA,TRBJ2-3,TGCGCCAGCAGCTACCTACAGGGGAGAAGATCAGATACGCAGTATTTT,CASSYLQGRRSDTQYF